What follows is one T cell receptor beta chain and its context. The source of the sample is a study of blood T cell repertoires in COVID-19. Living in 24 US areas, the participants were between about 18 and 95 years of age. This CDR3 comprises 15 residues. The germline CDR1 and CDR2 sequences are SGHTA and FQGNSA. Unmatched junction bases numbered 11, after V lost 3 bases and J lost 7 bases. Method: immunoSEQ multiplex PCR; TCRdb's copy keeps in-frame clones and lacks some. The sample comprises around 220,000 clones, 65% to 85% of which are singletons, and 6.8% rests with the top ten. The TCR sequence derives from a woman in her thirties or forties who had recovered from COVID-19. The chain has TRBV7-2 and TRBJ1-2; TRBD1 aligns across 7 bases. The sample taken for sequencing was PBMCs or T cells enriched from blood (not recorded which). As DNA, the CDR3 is TGTGCCAGCAGCTTGGACAGGACATCTCCATTTGGCTACACCTTC. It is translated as CASSLDRTSPFGYTF.